This TCR beta chain was identified during a study of shared clonotypes between healthy human individuals. Overall study context: Participating donors consisted of a couple of women and a few men aged 18 to 49.

General study findings and limits: What limited the represented genetic and exposure-history diversity was the small number of donors. Rarefaction indicated that sorted-subset sequencing remained incomplete although depth was large.

Data came from immunoSEQ multiplex PCR; TCRdb stores just in-frame clones and leaves some out. Of approximately 2,000,000 clones in the sample, around 90% were seen once. In its sample, this clone was seen once. What it binds is not known. Trimming cost V 9 bases and J 6 bases; bases outside gene matches: 10. The CDR3 sequence is 16 residues long. CDR1 is LGHNA and CDR2 is YNFKEQ in the germline V gene. The chain has TRBV4-2 and TRBJ2-2; 13 bases align to TRBD2. The receptor comes from a man aged 18 to 30 in good health. Some clones in this sample may be carry-over from other donors' samples. The sample comprised naive CD4+ T cells from PBMCs. Described subset: CD45RA+ positively selected. The CDR3 DNA is TGTGCCAGGCGGACTAGCGGGAGCCCCTTGGCCGGGGAGCTGTTTTTT. Translating gives CARRTSGSPLAGELFF.